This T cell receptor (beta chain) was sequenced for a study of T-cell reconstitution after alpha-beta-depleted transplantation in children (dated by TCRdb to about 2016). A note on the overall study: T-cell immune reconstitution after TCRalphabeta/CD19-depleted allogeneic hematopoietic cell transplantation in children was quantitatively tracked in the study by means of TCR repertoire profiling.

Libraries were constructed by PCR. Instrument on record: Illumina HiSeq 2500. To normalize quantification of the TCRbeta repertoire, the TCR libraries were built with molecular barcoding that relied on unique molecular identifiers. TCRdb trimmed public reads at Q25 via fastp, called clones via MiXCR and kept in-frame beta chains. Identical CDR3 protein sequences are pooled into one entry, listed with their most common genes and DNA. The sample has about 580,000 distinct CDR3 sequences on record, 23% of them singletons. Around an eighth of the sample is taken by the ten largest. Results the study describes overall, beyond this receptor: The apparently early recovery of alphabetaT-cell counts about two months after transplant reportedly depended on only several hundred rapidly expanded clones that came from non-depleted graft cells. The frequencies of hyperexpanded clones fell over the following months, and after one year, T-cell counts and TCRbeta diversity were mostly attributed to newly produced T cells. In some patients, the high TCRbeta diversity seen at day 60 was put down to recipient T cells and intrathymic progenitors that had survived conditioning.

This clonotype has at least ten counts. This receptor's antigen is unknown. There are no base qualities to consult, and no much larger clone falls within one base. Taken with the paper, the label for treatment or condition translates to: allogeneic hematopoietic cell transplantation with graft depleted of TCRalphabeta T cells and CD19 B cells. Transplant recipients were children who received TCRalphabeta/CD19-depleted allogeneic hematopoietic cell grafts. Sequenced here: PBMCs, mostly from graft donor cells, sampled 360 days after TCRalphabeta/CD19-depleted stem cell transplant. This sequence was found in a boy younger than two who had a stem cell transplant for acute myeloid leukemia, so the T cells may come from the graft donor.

The base sequence is TGCAGTGCTAGAGTGGCCTCACAAGAGACCCAGTACTTC. Its protein reads: CSARVASQETQYF. This sequence uses TRBV20-1 and TRBJ2-5; too little of a D gene remains to name it. The CDR3 starts with the cysteine, ends with the phenylalanine, and has 13 residues. The only DNA kept is the CDR3, 39 bases in frame from the first base. CDR1 and CDR2 are read off the germline V gene (reference sequence) as DFQATT and SNEGSKA. V sheds 1 base and J sheds 2 bases, leaving 8 bases between their ends.